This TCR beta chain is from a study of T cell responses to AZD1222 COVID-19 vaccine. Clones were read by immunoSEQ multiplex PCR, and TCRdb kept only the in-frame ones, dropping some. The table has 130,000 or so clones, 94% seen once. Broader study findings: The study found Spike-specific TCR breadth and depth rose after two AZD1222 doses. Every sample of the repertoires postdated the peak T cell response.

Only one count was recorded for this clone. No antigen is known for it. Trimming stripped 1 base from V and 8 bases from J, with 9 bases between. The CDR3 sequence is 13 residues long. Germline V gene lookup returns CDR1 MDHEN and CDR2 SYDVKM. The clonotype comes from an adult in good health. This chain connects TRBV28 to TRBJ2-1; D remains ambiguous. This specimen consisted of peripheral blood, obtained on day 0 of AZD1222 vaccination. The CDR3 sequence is CASSLLTVYEQFF. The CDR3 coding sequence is TGTGCCAGCAGTTTATTAACGGTCTATGAGCAGTTCTTC.